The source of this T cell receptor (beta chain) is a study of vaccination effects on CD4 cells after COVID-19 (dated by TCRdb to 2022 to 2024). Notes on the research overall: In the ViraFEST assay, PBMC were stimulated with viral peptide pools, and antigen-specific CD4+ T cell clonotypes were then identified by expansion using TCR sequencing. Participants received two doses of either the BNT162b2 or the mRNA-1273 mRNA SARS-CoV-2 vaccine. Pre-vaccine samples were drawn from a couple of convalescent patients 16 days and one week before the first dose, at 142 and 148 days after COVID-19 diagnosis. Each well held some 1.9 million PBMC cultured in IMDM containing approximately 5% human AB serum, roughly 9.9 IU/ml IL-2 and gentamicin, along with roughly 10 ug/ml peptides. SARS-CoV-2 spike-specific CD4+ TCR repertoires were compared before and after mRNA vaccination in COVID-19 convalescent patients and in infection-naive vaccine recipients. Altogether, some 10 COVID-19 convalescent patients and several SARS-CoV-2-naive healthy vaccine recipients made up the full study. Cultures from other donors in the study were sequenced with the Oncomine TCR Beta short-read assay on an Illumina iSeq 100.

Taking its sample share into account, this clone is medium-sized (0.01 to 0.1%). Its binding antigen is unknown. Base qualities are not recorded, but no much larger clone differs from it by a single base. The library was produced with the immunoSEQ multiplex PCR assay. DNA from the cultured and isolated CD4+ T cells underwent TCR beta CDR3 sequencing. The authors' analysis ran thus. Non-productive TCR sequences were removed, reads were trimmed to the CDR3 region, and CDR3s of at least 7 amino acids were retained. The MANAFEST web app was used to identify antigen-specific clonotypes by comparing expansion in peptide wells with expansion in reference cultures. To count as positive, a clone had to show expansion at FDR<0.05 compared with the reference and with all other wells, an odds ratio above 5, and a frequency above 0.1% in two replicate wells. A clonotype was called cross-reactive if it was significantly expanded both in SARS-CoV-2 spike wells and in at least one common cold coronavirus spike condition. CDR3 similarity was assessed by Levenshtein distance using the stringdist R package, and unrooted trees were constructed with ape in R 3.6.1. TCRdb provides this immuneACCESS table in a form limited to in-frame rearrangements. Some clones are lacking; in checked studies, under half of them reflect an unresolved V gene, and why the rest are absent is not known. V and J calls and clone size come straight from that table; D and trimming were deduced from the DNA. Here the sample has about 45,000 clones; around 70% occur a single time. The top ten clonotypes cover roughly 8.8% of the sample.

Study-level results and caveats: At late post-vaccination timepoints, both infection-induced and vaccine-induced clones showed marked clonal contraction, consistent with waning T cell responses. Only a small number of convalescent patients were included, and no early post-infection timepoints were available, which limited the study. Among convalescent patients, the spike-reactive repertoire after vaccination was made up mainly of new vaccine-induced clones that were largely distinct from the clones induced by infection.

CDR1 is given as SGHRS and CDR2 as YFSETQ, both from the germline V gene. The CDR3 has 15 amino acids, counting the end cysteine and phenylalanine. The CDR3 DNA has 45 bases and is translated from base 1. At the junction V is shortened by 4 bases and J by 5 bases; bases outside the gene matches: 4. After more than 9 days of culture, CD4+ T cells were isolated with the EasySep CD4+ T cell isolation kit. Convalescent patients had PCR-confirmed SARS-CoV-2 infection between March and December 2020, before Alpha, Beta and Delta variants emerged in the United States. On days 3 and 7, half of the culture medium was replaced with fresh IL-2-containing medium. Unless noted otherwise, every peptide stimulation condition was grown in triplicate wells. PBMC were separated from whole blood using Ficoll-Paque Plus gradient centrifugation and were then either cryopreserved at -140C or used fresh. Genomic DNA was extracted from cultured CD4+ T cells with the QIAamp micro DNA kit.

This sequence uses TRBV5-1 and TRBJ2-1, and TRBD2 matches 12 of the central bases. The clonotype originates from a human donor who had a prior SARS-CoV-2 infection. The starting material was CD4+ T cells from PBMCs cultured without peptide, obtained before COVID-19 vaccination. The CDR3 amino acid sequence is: CASSRRLAGDNEQFF. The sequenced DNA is TGCGCCAGCAGCCGTCGACTAGCGGGAGACAATGAGCAGTTCTTC. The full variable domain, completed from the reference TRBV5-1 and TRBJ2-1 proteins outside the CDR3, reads KAGVTQTPRYLIKTRGQQVTLSCSPISGHRSVSWYQQTPGQGLQFLFEYFSETQRNKGNFPGRFSGRQFSNSRSEMNVSTLELGDSALYLCASSRRLAGDNEQFFGPGTRLTVL.